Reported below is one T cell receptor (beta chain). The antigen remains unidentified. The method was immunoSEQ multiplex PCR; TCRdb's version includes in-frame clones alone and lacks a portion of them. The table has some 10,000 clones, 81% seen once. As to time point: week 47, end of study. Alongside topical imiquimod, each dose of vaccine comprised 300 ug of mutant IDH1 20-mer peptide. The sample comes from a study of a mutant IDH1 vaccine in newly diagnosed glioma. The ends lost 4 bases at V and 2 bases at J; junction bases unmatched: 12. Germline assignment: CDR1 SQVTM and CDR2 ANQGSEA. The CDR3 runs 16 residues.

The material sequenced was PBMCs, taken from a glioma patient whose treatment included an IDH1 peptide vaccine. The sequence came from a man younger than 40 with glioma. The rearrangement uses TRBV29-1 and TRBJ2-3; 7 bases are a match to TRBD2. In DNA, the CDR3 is TGCAGCGTTGGGGGAGGGCCCCCCAACCCCACAGATACGCAGTATTTT. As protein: CSVGGGPPNPTDTQYF.